The rows below give T cell receptor beta chains drawn from one sample of a study of blood T cell repertoires in COVID-19. Measured with immunoSEQ multiplex PCR; TCRdb has only the in-frame clones, and not every one. The data show about 380,000 clones, 88% seen once. The sample comprised PBMCs or T cells enriched from blood (not recorded which). Receptors originate from a woman younger than 35 who had recovered from COVID-19. Each CDR3 is given without its conserved first and last residue. The D gene is left open where the match is weak.

TRBJ1-2 - TRBV28 ASSGEYRPSPYGYT
TRBJ1-2 TRBD1 TRBV6-5 ASRVTGVEGYT
TRBJ1-1 - TRBV4-1 ASSPGVSTEAF
TRBJ1-2 TRBD1 TRBV30 AWLQGEVYGYT
TRBJ1-1 - TRBV5-1 ASSSQGKLNTEAF
TRBJ2-2 TRBD2 TRBV2 ATRVDSGGNTGELF
TRBJ2-7 - TRBV7-9 ASSLATRQYEQY
TRBJ1-1 TRBD1 TRBV7-2 ASSLGDRGLTEAF
TRBJ1-2 TRBD1 TRBV14 ASSHLGQRRSYYGYT
TRBJ2-2 - TRBV6-2/TRBV6-3 ASSYIGDSTGELF
TRBJ1-4 TRBD1 TRBV18 ASSPDRGRNEKLF
TRBJ2-2 TRBD1 TRBV7-9 ASSLEAQGKGAPGELF
TRBJ1-6 TRBD1 TRBV27 ASSPNRGPSTLH
TRBJ1-2 TRBD1 TRBV12-5 ASGFQTGGFNYGYT
TRBJ2-1 TRBD2 TRBV18 ASSPPGGFPNEQF
TRBJ2-5 - TRBV6-1 ASRYREETQY
TRBJ2-2 - TRBV11-2 ASSPSQGSSFVF
TRBJ1-1 TRBD1 TRBV5-1 ASRSNRGGTEAF
TRBJ2-3 TRBD2 TRBV9 ASSVEGGSSTDTQY
TRBJ1-6 TRBD1 TRBV4-1 ASSQGTGISPLH
TRBJ2-5 - TRBV5-4 ASSLTGSQETQY
TRBJ1-2 - TRBV3-1/TRBV3-2 ASSQGPEGPGGYT
TRBJ2-1 - TRBV2 ASSGRTQYNEQF
TRBJ1-5 - TRBV3-1/TRBV3-2 ASSHGGGNQPQH
TRBJ1-2 TRBD1 TRBV7-6 ASSPRSGQGDGYT
TRBJ2-2 - TRBV18 ASSPQGKLTGELF
TRBJ1-2 - TRBV24-1 ATSDNREVYGYT
TRBJ1-1 - TRBV20-1 RGALNTEAF
TRBJ2-2 - TRBV7-9 ASIQWSTAGPTGELF
TRBJ2-1 - TRBV7-8 ASSSGGGGEVHNEQF
TRBJ2-5 - TRBV19 ASTPVLGGDQETQY
TRBJ1-4 - TRBV28 ASSQQGGQANEKLF
TRBJ1-1 - TRBV7-9 ASSLRQEIRQTGAF
TRBJ1-5 - TRBV3-1/TRBV3-2 ASSQGSTGNQPQH
TRBJ1-2 - TRBV12-5 ASGLYGDREART
TRBJ1-2 - TRBV19 ASSIDSGAYGYT
TRBJ2-7 - TRBV2 ASNQVSYEQY
TRBJ1-2 - TRBV29-1 SVDRGYGYT
TRBJ2-2 TRBD2 TRBV24-1 ATSGAGTTLTGELF
TRBJ2-1 - TRBV3-1/TRBV3-2 ASSYDKRAYNEQF
TRBJ1-2 - TRBV12-3/TRBV12-4 ASSFLNYGYT
TRBJ1-2 TRBD1 TRBV3-1/TRBV3-2 ASSPGQGEYGYT
TRBJ1-2 TRBD1 TRBV5-1 ASSQTGGGWYGYT
TRBJ1-1 - TRBV18 ASSLTENTEAF
TRBJ1-5 TRBD1 TRBV30 AWSVGTGVLPQH
TRBJ1-5 TRBD1 TRBV7-9 ASSLGSRGLEGNQPQH
TRBJ1-6 - TRBV3-1/TRBV3-2 ASSQGGTTSGKNSPLH
TRBJ1-6 - TRBV25-1 ASRQGDFNSPLH
TRBJ2-7 - TRBV3-1/TRBV3-2 ASRQTVGYYEQY
TRBJ2-7 TRBD1 TRBV5-1 ASSLDGTAREQY
TRBJ2-1 TRBD2 TRBV4-3 ASSQDLAGGPYNEQF
TRBJ1-2 - TRBV12-3/TRBV12-4 AGSIRGNYGYT
TRBJ2-3 - TRBV7-9 ASSLGAGRSDTQY
TRBJ2-3 TRBD2 TRBV30 AWSVSSGGSTDTQY
TRBJ1-4 - TRBV6-8 ASTGGREKLF